The 23 T cell receptor beta chains below come from one sample, sequenced in a study of post-analysis software for immune sequencing data. Study observations and caveats: With TRBV5-6, TRBV5-1 and TRBV20-1 included, about five TRBV segments were more frequent in patients than in controls.

TCR beta libraries were prepared from cDNA with unique molecular identifiers. TCRdb re-analysed the PCR reads in MiXCR, keeping a single row per CDR3 protein. The sample records approximately 180,000 distinct CDR3 sequences, 25% to 35% being singletons. Antigens for these TCRs are unknown. Sequenced material: blood. These receptors were collected from a girl under 18 with multiple sclerosis.

This clonotype was counted many times. The chain couples TRBV12-3 or TRBV12-4 to TRBJ2-6; weak D call: TRBD1 (6 bases). The CDR3 covers 19 residues. V gave up 5 bases and J gave up 0 bases, with 20 bases separating them. CDR3 in amino acids: CASSPILPDRDSGANVLTF. The CDR3 coding sequence is TGTGCCAGCAGTCCAATTCTCCCGGACAGAGACTCTGGGGCCAACGTCCTGACTTTC.

This clonotype showed up many times. V is TRBV4-1 and J is TRBJ1-2; D perhaps matches TRBD1 (6 bases). The CDR3 totals 13 residues. The V end was cut by 2 bases, the J end by 4 bases, with 8 bases between. CDR1 and CDR2 from the germline V gene are MGHRA and YSYEKL. CDR3 residues: CASSQQGSYGYTF. CDR3 in DNA: TGCGCCAGCAGCCAACAGGGGTCCTATGGCTACACCTTC.

V is TRBV14 and J is TRBJ2-7, with 7 nucleotides matching TRBD1. In germline, CDR1 is SGHDN, CDR2 FVKESK. The CDR3 runs to 16 residues. V lost 4 bases and J lost 0; bases outside the gene matches: 9. The CDR3 nucleotides read TGTGCCAGCAGCCCCCTACAGGGGACGATCTCCTACGAGCAGTACTTC. Translating it yields CASSPLQGTISYEQYF.

The J gene is TRBJ2-1, the V gene TRBV5-1; 7 nucleotides agree with TRBD2. From germline, CDR1 is SGHRS and CDR2 YFSETQ. The V segment lost 2 bases and the J segment 13 bases; nucleotides outside the gene matches: 6. This CDR3 is built from 12 residues. CDR3 amino acids: CASSLREETQFF. The CDR3 DNA reads TGCGCCAGCAGCTTACGGGAGGAGACCCAGTTCTTC.

Worth noting for this clonotype: This may stem from a read error, because a much larger clone lies one nucleotide away. The chain joins TRBV5-6 to TRBJ1-2, with D hard to call. This CDR3 region has 16 residues. CDR1 is SGHDT, CDR2 YYEEEE, per germline. The CDR3 reads CASSLAYRLEDYGYIF. CDR3 bases: TGTGCCAGCAGCTTGGCCTATCGCCTTGAGGACTATGGCTACATCTTC.

With regard to this clonotype: With a much larger clone just one base away, this may be a read error. The chain uses TRBV6-5 and TRBJ2-5; weak D call: TRBD2 (6 bases). This CDR3 has 15 residues. Trimming left V 4 bases short and J 9 bases short, with 21 bases between. Germline CDR1 reads MNHEY; CDR2 reads SVGAGI. CDR3 in amino acids: CASSSLPKGGEAQYF. In DNA, the CDR3 is TGTGCCAGCAGTTCCCTCCCCAAGGGTGGGGAGGCCCAGTACTTC.

In this sample, this clonotype turned up many times. The chain uses TRBV3-1 and TRBJ2-7; D is ambiguous. Germline-derived CDR1 and CDR2 are LGHDT and YNNKEL (reference sequence). V was pared by 4 bases and J by 1 base, with 8 bases between. CDR3 length equals 13 residues. The CDR3 region is CASSRHGSYEQYF. DNA for the CDR3: TGTGCCAGCAGCCGACACGGGTCCTACGAGCAGTACTTC.

This clonotype came up many times. CDR3 nucleotides: TGTGCCATCAGGCCTGGGACTTCCTACAATGAGCAGTTCTTC. It translates to CAIRPGTSYNEQFF. The chain combines TRBV10-3 with TRBJ2-1, with D perhaps matching TRBD2 (6 bases). Trimming stripped 6 bases from V and 1 base from J, with 10 bases between. CDR1 and CDR2 (germline): ENHRY, SYGVKD. The CDR3 sequence is 14 residues long.

The rearrangement links TRBV6-5 to TRBJ1-1; possible D gene TRBD1, 6 bases. V was cut by 6 bases and J by 1 base, with 9 bases left in between. The CDR3 contains 13 residues. Germline CDR1 and CDR2: MNHEY and SVGAGI. The chain's CDR3 is CASRQQGNTEAFF. CDR3 nucleotide sequence: TGTGCCAGCAGACAACAGGGGAACACTGAAGCTTTCTTT.

The rearrangement links TRBV7-9 to TRBJ2-5; 7 positions agree with TRBD2. The CDR3 sequence is 16 residues long. Germline CDR1 and CDR2: SEHNR and FQNEAQ (reference sequence). V lost 5 bases and J lost 11; bases outside the gene matches: 20. The CDR3 sequence: CASSPSSGTPYNEQYF. The CDR3 nucleotides are TGTGCCAGCAGCCCGTCAAGCGGGACCCCCTACAATGAGCAGTACTTC.

At least ten counts were recorded for this clonotype. The gene calls are TRBV3-1 and TRBJ2-5; tentative D call: TRBD2 (5 bases). Deletions cut 8 bases from V and 4 bases from J, with 14 bases between. CDR1 is LGHDT, CDR2 YNNKEL, per germline (reference sequence). The CDR3 extends over 13 amino acids. CDR3 coding DNA: TGTGCCAGCTCCAGTATAGCGCTAGAGACCCAGTACTTC. Protein sequence: CASSSIALETQYF.

This clonotype was seen a single time. The chain combines TRBV5-6 with TRBJ1-1; 9 bases match TRBD1. Germline CDR1 and CDR2: SGHDT and YYEEEE. Losses at the gene ends were 3 bases for V and 6 bases for J; bases not matched to a gene: 6. CDR3 length equals 14 residues. Written as DNA, the CDR3 is TGTGCCAGCAGCTGGAGGGACAGGGTCCCTGAAGCTTTCTTT. As protein: CASSWRDRVPEAFF.

This chain connects TRBV7-9 to TRBJ2-1; 7 positions match TRBD1. The CDR3 loop spans 15 amino acids. Trimming took 5 bases from V and 2 from J; bases not matched to a gene: 6. The germline CDR1 and CDR2 sequences are SEHNR and FQNEAQ (reference sequence). In DNA, the CDR3 is TGTGCCAGCAGCCCGCCGGGACAGCCCTACAATGAGCAGTTCTTC. The encoded protein is CASSPPGQPYNEQFF.

Concerning this clonotype: A junction end diverges from the germline sequence, so it may reflect a read error. The chain employs TRBV9 and TRBJ2-1; 10 nucleotides line up with TRBD2. The V gene's germline CDR1 is SGDLS and CDR2 YYNGEE. The CDR3 has 15 amino acids. The DNA of the CDR3 is TGCGCCAGCAGCGTCGGAGATAGCGGGAGGAATGAGCAGTTCTTC. Protein sequence: CASSVGDSGRNEQFF.

This clonotype was seen at least ten times. The CDR3 sequence: CSAAPLGRVTDTQYF. The CDR3 DNA reads TGCAGTGCTGCCCCTCTGGGGCGGGTCACAGATACGCAGTATTTT. This sequence joins TRBV20-1 and TRBJ2-3, with D possibly called TRBD1 or TRBD2 (5 bases each). The CDR3 runs 15 residues. From germline, CDR1 is DFQATT and CDR2 SNEGSKA (reference sequence). V was shortened by 5 bases and J by 2 bases, with 17 bases between the two germline ends.

This clonotype was counted ten times or more. The rearrangement joins TRBV20-1 to TRBJ1-2; D is undetermined. The length of the CDR3 is 11 residues. The V gene's germline CDR1 is DFQATT and CDR2 SNEGSKA (reference sequence). Trimming stripped 5 bases from V and 4 bases from J, with 8 bases between. The CDR3 reads CSASLVYGYTF. DNA of the CDR3: TGCAGTGCTTCCCTAGTCTATGGCTACACCTTC.

On this clonotype: A much larger clone sits a single nucleotide away, making a read error possible. This chain links TRBV6-5 with TRBJ2-1; no clear D. The end of the DNA fits TRBJ2-7 better, so the J call may be wrong. The germline CDR1 and CDR2 sequences are MNHEY and SVGAGI. The CDR3 runs 12 residues. DNA for the CDR3: TGTGCCGCAAGGAGCTCCTACAATGAGCAGTACTTC. Amino acid sequence: CAARSSYNEQYF.

This clonotype was recorded many times. The chain is built from TRBV10-3 and TRBJ2-5; 9 bases map to TRBD2. There are 17 residues in the CDR3. V lost 10 bases and J lost 0; bases outside the gene matches: 15. Germline values: CDR1 ENHRY, CDR2 SYGVKD. The CDR3 reads CATRSGPRGRDQETQYF. In DNA, the CDR3 is TGTGCCACCAGGTCGGGGCCCCGCGGGAGGGACCAAGAGACCCAGTACTTC.

V is TRBV29-1 and J is TRBJ1-1; D remains ambiguous. Between the trimmed V and J ends, which lost 4 bases and 4 bases, there was a span of 4 bases. CDR1 is SQVTM, CDR2 ANQGSEA, per germline. This CDR3 is 10 amino acids long. CDR3 sequence reads: CSVAGTEAFF. In DNA, the CDR3 is TGCAGCGTTGCTGGCACTGAAGCTTTCTTT.

The rearrangement joins TRBV5-1 to TRBJ2-1; 14 bases are shared with TRBD2. V shed 5 bases, J shed 8 bases, and the junction held 6 bases outside the gene matches. This CDR3 comprises 15 residues. Germline V gives CDR1 SGHRS, CDR2 YFSETQ. The CDR3 region is CASRNPGLAGDEQFF. The CDR3 coding sequence is TGCGCCAGCAGGAATCCGGGACTAGCGGGAGATGAGCAGTTCTTC. Full variable domain (missing parts from reference TRBV5-1 and TRBJ2-1): KAGVTQTPRYLIKTRGQQVTLSCSPISGHRSVSWYQQTPGQGLQFLFEYFSETQRNKGNFPGRFSGRQFSNSRSEMNVSTLELGDSALYLCASRNPGLAGDEQFFGPGTRLTVL.

A remark on this clonotype: A much larger clone sits a single nucleotide away, making a read error possible. This chain joins TRBV12-3 or TRBV12-4 and TRBJ2-3, with D tentatively TRBD1 (6 bases). The CDR3 runs to 15 residues. Trimming cost V 5 bases and J 10 bases, with 22 bases left between them. The CDR3 coding sequence is TGTGCCAGCAGTCTACTAAGCCCAGGGGTCGATGCGCAGTATTTT. This gives the protein CASSLLSPGVDAQYF.

In the case of this clonotype: This may stem from a read error, because a much larger clone lies one nucleotide away. V and J are TRBV12-3 or TRBV12-4 and TRBJ2-1; tentatively, D is TRBD1 or TRBD2 (5 bases each). CDR3 size: 13 residues. CDR3 in DNA: TGTGCCAGCAATTTCCGGGGCTCTTTTGAGCAGGTCTTC. This translates into CASNFRGSFEQVF.

This clonotype was seen ten or more times. The chain carries TRBV15 and TRBJ2-1; D call uncertain. V was cut by 0 bases and J by 5 bases, with 14 bases left in between. CDR3 length: 16 residues. Germline CDR1 and CDR2: LNHNV and YYDKDF (reference sequence). CDR3 DNA: TGTGCCACCAGCAGAGATTTAATCCACTGGAACAATGAGCAGTTCTTC. Protein: CATSRDLIHWNNEQFF.